This T cell receptor beta chain was sequenced for a study of CD4 T cells in relation to SARS-CoV-2 and coronaviruses. Overall study: Crossreactive spike epitopes shared across donors were mapped to their HLA restriction.

V dropped 6 bases and J dropped 1; count of bases not matched to a gene: 13. The length of the CDR3 is 17 residues. Looked up from germline, CDR1 is MNHEY and CDR2 is SVGEGT. Findings of the study overall: In 55% to 75% of donors, memory CD4+ clonotypes crossrecognized SARS-CoV-2 and at least one common cold coronavirus spike. The cross-reactivity analysis covered only spike protein, not other viral proteins.

To note about this clone: The antigen is unknown.

Generated by immunoSEQ multiplex PCR, the TCRdb table keeps only in-frame clones and is missing some. The data hold around 56,000 clones, with just over 85% observed a single time. Unexposed donor CD4+ T cells date from about 2010-2019, before the COVID-19 pandemic. The receptor's source is a human donor in good health. The sequencing input was memory CD4+ T cells from PBMCs. The chain carries TRBV6-2 or TRBV6-3 and TRBJ2-7, with 9 nucleotides matching TRBD2. Here the CDR3 DNA reads TGTGCCAGCAGCGCTAGCGGGACCCCTTCGGCGTCCTACGAGCAGTACTTC. This encodes CASSASGTPSASYEQYF.